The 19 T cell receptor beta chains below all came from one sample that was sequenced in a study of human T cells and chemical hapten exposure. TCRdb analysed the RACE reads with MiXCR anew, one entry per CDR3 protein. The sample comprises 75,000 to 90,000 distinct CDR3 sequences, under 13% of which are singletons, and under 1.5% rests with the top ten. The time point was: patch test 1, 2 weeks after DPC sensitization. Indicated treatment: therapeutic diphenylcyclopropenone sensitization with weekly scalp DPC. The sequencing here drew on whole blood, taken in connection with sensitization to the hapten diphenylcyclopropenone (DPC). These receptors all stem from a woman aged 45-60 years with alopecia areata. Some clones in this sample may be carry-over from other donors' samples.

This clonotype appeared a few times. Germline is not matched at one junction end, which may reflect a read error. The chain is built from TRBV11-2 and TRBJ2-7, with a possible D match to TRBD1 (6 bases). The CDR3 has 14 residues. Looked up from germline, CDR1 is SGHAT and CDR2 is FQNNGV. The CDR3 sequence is CASSFTGLSHEQYF. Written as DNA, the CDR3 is TGTGCCAGCAGCTTTACAGGGCTCTCCCACGAGCAGTACTTC.

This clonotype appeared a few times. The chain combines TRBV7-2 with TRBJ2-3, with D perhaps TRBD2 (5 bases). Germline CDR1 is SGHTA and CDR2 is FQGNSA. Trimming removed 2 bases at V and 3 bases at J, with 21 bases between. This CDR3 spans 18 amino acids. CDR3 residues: CASSLPVAGRYKTDTQYF. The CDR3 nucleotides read TGTGCCAGCAGCTTACCGGTTGCGGGCAGGTATAAAACAGATACGCAGTATTTT.

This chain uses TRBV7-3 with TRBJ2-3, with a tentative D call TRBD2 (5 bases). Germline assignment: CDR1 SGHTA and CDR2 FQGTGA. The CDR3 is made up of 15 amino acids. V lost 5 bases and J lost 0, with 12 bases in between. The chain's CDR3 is CASSRSGLSTDTQYF. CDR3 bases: TGTGCCAGCAGCCGGAGCGGATTGAGCACAGATACGCAGTATTTT.

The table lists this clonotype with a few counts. CDR3 bases: TGTGCCAGCAGGGGCTATAGCAATCAGCCCCAGCATTTT. This sequence encodes CASRGYSNQPQHF. This chain connects TRBV2 to TRBJ1-5; no clear D gene. Germline CDR1 is SNHLY and CDR2 is FYNNEI. CDR3 length: 13 amino acids. The V gene lost 6 bases and the J gene lost 0 bases, with 6 bases spanning the gap.

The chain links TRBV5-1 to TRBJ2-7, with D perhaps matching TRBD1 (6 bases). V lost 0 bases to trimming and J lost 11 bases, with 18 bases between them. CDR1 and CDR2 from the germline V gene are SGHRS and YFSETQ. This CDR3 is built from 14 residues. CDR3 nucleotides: TGCGCCAGCAGCTTGGACGTCGGACAGAAGCTTAAGTACTTC. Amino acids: CASSLDVGQKLKYF. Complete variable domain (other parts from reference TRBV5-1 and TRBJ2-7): KAGVTQTPRYLIKTRGQQVTLSCSPISGHRSVSWYQQTPGQGLQFLFEYFSETQRNKGNFPGRFSGRQFSNSRSEMNVSTLELGDSALYLCASSLDVGQKLKYFGPGTRLTVT.

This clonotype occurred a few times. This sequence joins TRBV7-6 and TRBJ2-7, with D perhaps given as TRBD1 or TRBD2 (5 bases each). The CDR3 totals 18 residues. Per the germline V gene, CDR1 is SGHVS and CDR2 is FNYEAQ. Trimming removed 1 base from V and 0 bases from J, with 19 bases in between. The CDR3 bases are TGTGCCAGCAGCTTAGAGGCCGGGGCGATAGGAAGCTCCTACGAGCAGTACTTC. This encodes CASSLEAGAIGSSYEQYF.

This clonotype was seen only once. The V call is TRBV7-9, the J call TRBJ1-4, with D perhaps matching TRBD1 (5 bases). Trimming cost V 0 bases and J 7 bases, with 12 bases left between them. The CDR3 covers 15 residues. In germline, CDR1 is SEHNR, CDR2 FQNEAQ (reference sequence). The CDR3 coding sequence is TGTGCCAGCAGCTTAGCAGGGGCCGCAGGTGAAAAACTGTTTTTT. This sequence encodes CASSLAGAAGEKLFF.

This chain's CDR3 is CASSPQPGTHTQYF. CDR3 bases: TGTGCCAGCAGCCCTCAACCCGGGACCCATACGCAGTATTTT. The chain employs TRBV11-2 and TRBJ2-3; possibly TRBD1 or TRBD2 for D (5 bases each). The CDR3 is 14 amino acids. Trimming took off 5 bases at V and 7 bases at J, with 16 bases between the two ends. Per germline, CDR1 SGHAT and CDR2 FQNNGV.

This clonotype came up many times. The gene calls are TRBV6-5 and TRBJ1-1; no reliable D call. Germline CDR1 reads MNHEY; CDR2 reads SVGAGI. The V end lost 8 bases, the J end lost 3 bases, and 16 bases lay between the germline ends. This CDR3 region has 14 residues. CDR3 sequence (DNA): TGTGCCAGCCGTAGGACTTCCCGATACACTGAAGCTTTCTTT. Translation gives CASRRTSRYTEAFF.

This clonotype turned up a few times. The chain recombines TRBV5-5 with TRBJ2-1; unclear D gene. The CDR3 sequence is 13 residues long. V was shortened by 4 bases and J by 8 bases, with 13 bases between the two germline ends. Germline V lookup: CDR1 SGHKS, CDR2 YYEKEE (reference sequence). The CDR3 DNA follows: TGTGCCAGCAGCCCATACGTCGGCCATGAGCAGTTCTTC. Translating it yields CASSPYVGHEQFF.

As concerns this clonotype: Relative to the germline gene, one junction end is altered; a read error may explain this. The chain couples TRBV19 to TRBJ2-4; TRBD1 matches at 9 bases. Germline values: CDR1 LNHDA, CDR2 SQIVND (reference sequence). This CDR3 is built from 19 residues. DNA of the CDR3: TGTGTCAGTAGTCCCGGGACAGGGAAGGTCGGGTTAGCCAAAAACATTCAGTACTTC. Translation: CVSSPGTGKVGLAKNIQYF.

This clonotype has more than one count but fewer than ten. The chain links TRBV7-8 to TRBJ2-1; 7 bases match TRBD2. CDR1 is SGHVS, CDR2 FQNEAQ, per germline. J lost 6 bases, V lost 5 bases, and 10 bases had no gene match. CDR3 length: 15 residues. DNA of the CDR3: TGTGCCAGCAGCCGGAATAGCGGGTTCTTCAATGAGCAGTTCTTC. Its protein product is CASSRNSGFFNEQFF.

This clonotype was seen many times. CDR3 nucleotide sequence: TGTGCCAGCAGTGGTGGTAGGGCCTACGTGGAGCAGTACTTC. This encodes CASSGGRAYVEQYF. This sequence joins TRBV25-1 and TRBJ2-7; D call uncertain. The CDR3 consists of 14 residues. CDR1 is MGHDK and CDR2 is SYGVNS in the germline V gene. V gave up 4 bases and J gave up 7 bases, with 17 bases separating them.

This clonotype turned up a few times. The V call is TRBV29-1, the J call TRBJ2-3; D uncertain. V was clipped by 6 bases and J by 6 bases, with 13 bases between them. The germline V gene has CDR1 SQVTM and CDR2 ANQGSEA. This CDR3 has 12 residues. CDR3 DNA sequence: TGCAGCGTCCAGACTCCTCCGGATACGCAGTATTTT. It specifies CSVQTPPDTQYF.

This CDR3 reads CASSPPGSSYNEQFF. The CDR3, as DNA: TGTGCCAGCAGCCCGCCCGGGAGCTCCTACAATGAGCAGTTCTTC. The chain links TRBV3-1 to TRBJ2-1; the D gene is possibly TRBD2 (6 bases). Germline V lookup: CDR1 LGHDT, CDR2 YNNKEL (reference sequence). Trimming removed 4 bases at V and 0 bases at J, with 10 bases between. This CDR3 has 15 residues.

The CDR3: CATKRGPYNEQFF. CDR3 sequence (DNA): TGTGCCACCAAGCGGGGTCCCTACAATGAGCAGTTCTTC. The rearrangement joins TRBV12-3 or TRBV12-4 to TRBJ2-1, with 7 bases fitting TRBD2. CDR3 size: 13 residues. After removal of 10 bases from V and 2 bases from J, the junction contained 5 bases not matched to a gene.

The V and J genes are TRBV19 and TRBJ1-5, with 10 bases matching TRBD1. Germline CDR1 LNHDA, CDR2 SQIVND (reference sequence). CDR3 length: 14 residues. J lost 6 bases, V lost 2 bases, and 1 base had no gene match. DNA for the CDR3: TGTGCCAGTAGTATAAGGACAGGGGGTCAGCCCCAGCATTTT. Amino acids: CASSIRTGGQPQHF.

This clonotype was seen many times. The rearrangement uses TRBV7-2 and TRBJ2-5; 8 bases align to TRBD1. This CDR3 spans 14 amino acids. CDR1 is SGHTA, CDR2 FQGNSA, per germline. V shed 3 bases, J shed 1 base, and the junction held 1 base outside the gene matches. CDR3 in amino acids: CASSLGQAQETQYF. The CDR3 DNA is TGTGCCAGCAGCTTGGGACAGGCCCAAGAGACCCAGTACTTC.

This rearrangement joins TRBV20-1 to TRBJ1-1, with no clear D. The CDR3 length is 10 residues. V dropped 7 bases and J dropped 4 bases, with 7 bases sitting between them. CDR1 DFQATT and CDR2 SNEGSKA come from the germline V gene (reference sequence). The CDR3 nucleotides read TGCAGTGACGAGGGCACTGAAGCTTTCTTT. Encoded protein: CSDEGTEAFF.